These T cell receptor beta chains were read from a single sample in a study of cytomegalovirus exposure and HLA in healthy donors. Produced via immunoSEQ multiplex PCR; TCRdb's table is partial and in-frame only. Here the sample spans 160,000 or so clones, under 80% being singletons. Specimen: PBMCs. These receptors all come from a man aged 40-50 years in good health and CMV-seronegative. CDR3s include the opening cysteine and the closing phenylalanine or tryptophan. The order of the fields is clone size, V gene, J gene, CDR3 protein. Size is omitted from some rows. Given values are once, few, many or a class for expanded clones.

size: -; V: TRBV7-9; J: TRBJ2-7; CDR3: CASSQSIGSYEQYF
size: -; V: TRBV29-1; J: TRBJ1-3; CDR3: CSVGLWTGSGNTIYF
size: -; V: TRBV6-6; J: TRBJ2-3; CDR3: CASSSTFADTQYF
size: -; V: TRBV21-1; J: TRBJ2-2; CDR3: CASSKRLVSNTGELFF
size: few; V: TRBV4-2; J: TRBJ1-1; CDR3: CASTRQAGETEAFF
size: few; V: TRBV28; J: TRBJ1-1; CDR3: CASSRTGGTEAFF
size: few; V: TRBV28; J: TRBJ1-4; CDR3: CASREGQENEKLFF
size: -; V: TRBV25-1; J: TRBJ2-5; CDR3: CASSTQGMVGETQYF
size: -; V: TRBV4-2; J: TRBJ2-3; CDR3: CASSQGGGFADTQYF
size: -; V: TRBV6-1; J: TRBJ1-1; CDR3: CASSAGQGTEAFF
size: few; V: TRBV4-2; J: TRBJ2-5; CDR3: CASSPTSGPYQETQYF
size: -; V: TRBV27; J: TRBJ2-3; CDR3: CASSPSGGGAYTQYF
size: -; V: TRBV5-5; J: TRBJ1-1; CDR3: CASSLDRGNTEAFF
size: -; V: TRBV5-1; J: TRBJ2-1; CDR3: CASSLGGGVNSYNEQFF
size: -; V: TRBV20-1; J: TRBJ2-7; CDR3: CSALEQGVKYF
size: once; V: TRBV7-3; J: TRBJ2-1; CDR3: CASSPSNEQFF
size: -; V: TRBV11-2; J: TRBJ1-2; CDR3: CASRVGGSENGYTF
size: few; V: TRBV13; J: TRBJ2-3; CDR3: CASSFRGPSTDTQYF
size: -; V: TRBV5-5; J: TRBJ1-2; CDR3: CASSSDWQGLDYGYTF
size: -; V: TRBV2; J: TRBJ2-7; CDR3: CASNPEGGSSHYEQYF
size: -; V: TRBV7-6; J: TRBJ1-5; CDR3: CASSPKAGQIIDQPQHF
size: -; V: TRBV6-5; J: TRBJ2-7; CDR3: CASSRDSYPYEQYF
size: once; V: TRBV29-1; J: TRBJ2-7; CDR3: CSVELTSGTPYEQYF
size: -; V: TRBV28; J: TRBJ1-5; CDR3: CASSLSRDRGSNQPQHF
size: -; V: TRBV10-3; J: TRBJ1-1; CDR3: CATLQKGNTEAFF
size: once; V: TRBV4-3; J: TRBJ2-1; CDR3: CASSQESGGSYNEQFF
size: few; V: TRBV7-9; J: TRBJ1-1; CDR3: CASSLTVSTEAFF
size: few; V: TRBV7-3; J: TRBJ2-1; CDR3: CASSLTGTGGKNEQFF
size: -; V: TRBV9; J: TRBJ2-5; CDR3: CASSAQTSGGYQETQYF
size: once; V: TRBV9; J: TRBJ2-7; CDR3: CASSKDSSYEQYF
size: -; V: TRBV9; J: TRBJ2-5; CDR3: CASSVSGGVGETQYF
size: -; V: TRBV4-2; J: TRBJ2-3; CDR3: CASSPQRGGSADTQYF
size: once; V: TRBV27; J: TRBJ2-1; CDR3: CASSLDSSYNEQFF
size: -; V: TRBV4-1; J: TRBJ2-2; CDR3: CASSQVGANTGELFF
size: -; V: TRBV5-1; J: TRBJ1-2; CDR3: CASSEGQGRVGGYTF
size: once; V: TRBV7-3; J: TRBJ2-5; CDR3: CASSPTGEWETQYF
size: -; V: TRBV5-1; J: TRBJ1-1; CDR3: CASGRDRRETEAFF
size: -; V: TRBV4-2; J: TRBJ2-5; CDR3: CASSQGRAGGKETQYF
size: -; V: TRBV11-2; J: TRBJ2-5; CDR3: CASRPPRLSETQYF
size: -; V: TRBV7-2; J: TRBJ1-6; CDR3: CASSPRRDRSNSPLHF
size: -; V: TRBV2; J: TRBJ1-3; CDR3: CASSERGGPGNTIYF
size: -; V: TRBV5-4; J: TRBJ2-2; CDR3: CASNLWGANTGELFF
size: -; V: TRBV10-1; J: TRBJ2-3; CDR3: CASSGGPLTDTQYF
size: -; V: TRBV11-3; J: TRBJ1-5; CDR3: CASSLVSGHQPQHF
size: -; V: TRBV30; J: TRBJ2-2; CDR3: CAWSVLGQLFANTGELFF
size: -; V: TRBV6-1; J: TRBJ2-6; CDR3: CASRQGPSGANVLTF
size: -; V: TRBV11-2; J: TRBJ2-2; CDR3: CASSLELAGGPGGELFF
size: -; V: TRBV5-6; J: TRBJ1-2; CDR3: CASRDRSYGYTF
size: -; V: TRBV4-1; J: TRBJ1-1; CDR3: CASSQGGRGLESEAFF
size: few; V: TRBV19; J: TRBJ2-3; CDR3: CAITGGRDNTLTDTQYF
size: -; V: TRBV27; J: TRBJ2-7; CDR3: CASSLGGGQGGRYF